Given below is one T cell receptor (beta chain) in context. Primers: 60 Vbeta forward and 13 Jbeta reverse. Sequencing used immunoSEQ multiplex PCR; TCRdb keeps in-frame clones, though not all of them. This sample has about 170,000 clones; around 74% occur once, and the top ten carry around 3.2%. This record comes from a study of cytomegalovirus exposure and HLA in healthy donors. CDR3 size: 14 residues. Losses at the gene ends were 4 bases for V and 3 bases for J; bases not matched to a gene: 6. Germline V lookup: CDR1 SGHTS, CDR2 YDEGEE. The chain joins TRBV5-8 to TRBJ2-7; TRBD2 matches at 8 bases. The sequence derives from a female donor in good health and CMV-seronegative. Sequencing input: PBMCs. The chain's CDR3 is CASSVSSGYYEQYF. The CDR3 coding sequence is TGTGCCAGCAGCGTCTCTAGCGGGTACTACGAGCAGTACTTC.